This TCR beta chain comes out of a study of read filtering for tumor transcriptome and immune sequencing. At the level of the study: RNA-seq yielded only about 75 to 1,400 TCR reads, IR-seq about 4 to 10.27 million. Study-wide results and caveats: In IR-seq, single-read clonotypes were 65% to 90% of clonotypes but roughly 3.5% of reads. Compared with RNA-seq, IR-seq gave much higher clonotype depth and reliability. This fraction held mixed bone marrow immune cells after CD138-negative sorting.

The V end was cut by 7 bases, the J end by 2 bases, with 11 bases between. The CDR3 is 14 amino acids. This clonotype turned up a few times. What it recognizes is unknown. Molecular barcoded adaptors covering alpha/delta and beta/gamma chains were used on roughly 400 ng RNA. TCRdb independently ran MiXCR on the reads; one entry per CDR3 protein. The sample includes some 120,000 distinct CDR3 sequences, 13% of them seen just once. Sequencing was performed on a population of CD138-negative cells sorted from bone marrow. The sequence derives from a donor over 35 with multiple myeloma. The chain combines TRBV12-3 or TRBV12-4 with TRBJ2-2; D gene unclear. This chain's CDR3 is CASTEWGNTGELFF. CDR3 nucleotide sequence: TGTGCCAGCACCGAGTGGGGAAACACCGGGGAGCTGTTTTTT.